This is a list of T cell receptor beta chains from one sample in a study of blood T cell repertoires in COVID-19. Sequencing was performed with immunoSEQ multiplex PCR; in TCRdb, only in-frame clones are kept and a portion is missing. The table shows tens of thousands of clones, with more than 70% occurring only once. Sequencing input: peripheral blood. The receptors were gathered from a man between 60 and 75 years old with active COVID-19. CDR3s include the opening cysteine and the closing phenylalanine or tryptophan. The D gene is left open where the match is weak. Size is omitted from some rows. Given values are once, few, many or a class for expanded clones.

size: .
D: .
J: TRBJ1-2
V: TRBV6-1
CDR3: CASSELGGGYTF
DNA: TGTGCCAGCAGTGAACTAGGGGGTGGCTACACCTTC

size: once
D: .
J: TRBJ1-3
V: TRBV19
CDR3: CASNAGKTGNTIYF
DNA: TGTGCCAGTAACGCAGGGAAGACTGGAAACACCATATATTTT

size: .
D: TRBD2
J: TRBJ2-7
V: TRBV5-4
CDR3: CASSFGPGGSEQYF
DNA: TGTGCCAGCAGCTTCGGACCCGGGGGGTCCGAGCAGTACTTC

size: .
D: TRBD1
J: TRBJ1-1
V: TRBV6-5
CDR3: CASTPTGPFRAFF
DNA: TGTGCCAGCACCCCGACAGGGCCGTTCCGGGCTTTCTTT

size: .
D: TRBD1
J: TRBJ1-4
V: TRBV7-2
CDR3: CASSLVPQGEEKLFF
DNA: TGTGCCAGCAGCTTAGTCCCACAGGGGGAGGAAAAACTGTTTTTT

size: .
D: TRBD2
J: TRBJ2-1
V: TRBV18
CDR3: CASSPGLALRNEQFF
DNA: TGTGCCAGCTCACCGGGACTAGCTTTAAGAAATGAGCAGTTCTTC

size: .
D: TRBD2
J: TRBJ2-1
V: TRBV7-2
CDR3: CASSKIAGAGNEQFF
DNA: TGTGCCAGCAGCAAAATAGCGGGAGCGGGAAATGAGCAGTTCTTC

size: .
D: TRBD1
J: TRBJ1-2
V: TRBV12-3/TRBV12-4
CDR3: CASQPTGGRGYTF
DNA: TGTGCCAGCCAACCGACAGGGGGCCGTGGCTACACCTTC

size: .
D: .
J: TRBJ1-2
V: TRBV27
CDR3: CASTQGGNYGYTF
DNA: TGTGCCAGCACCCAAGGAGGAAACTATGGCTACACCTTC

size: .
D: TRBD2
J: TRBJ2-5
V: TRBV15
CDR3: CATSRAREFQETQYF
DNA: TGTGCCACCAGCAGAGCGCGGGAGTTTCAAGAGACCCAGTACTTC

size: few
D: TRBD2
J: TRBJ2-7
V: TRBV27
CDR3: CASSVTGTRILGYEQYF
DNA: TGTGCCAGCAGTGTAACCGGGACTAGGATCCTTGGATACGAGCAGTACTTC

size: .
D: TRBD2
J: TRBJ2-1
V: TRBV7-3
CDR3: CASSSGLAGYNEQFF
DNA: TGTGCCAGCAGCTCGGGACTAGCGGGGTACAATGAGCAGTTCTTC

size: .
D: TRBD1
J: TRBJ2-3
V: TRBV9
CDR3: CASSIRQGIADTQYF
DNA: TGTGCCAGCAGCATCCGACAGGGTATTGCAGATACGCAGTATTTT

size: few
D: .
J: TRBJ1-3
V: TRBV7-3
CDR3: CASSRVGGSGNTIYF
DNA: TGTGCCAGCAGCCGGGTAGGGGGCTCTGGAAACACCATATATTTT

size: .
D: .
J: TRBJ1-4
V: TRBV2
CDR3: CASSGTLATNEKLFF
DNA: TGTGCCAGCAGTGGGACACTCGCAACTAATGAAAAACTGTTTTTT

size: .
D: .
J: TRBJ2-3
V: TRBV3-1/TRBV3-2
CDR3: CASSQGGEADTQYF
DNA: TGTGCCAGCAGCCAAGGGGGGGAGGCGGATACGCAGTATTTT